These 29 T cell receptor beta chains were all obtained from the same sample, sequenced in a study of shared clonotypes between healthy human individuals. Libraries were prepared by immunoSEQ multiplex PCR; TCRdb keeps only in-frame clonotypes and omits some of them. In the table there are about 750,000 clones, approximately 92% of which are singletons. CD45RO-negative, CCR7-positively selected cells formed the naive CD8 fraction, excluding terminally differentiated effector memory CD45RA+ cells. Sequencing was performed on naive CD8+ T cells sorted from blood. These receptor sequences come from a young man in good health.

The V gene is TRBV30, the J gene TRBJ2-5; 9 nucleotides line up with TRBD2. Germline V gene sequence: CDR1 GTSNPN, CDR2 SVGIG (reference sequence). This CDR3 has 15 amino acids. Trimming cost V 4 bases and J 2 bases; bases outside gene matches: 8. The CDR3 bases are TGTGCCTGGACTTGGTCTAGCGGGGTTCAAGAGACCCAGTACTTC. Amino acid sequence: CAWTWSSGVQETQYF.

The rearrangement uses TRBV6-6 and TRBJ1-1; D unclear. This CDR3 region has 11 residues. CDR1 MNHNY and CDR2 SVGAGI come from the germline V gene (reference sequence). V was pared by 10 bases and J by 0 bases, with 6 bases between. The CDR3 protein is CATILNTEAFF. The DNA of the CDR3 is TGTGCCACCATATTGAACACTGAAGCTTTCTTT.

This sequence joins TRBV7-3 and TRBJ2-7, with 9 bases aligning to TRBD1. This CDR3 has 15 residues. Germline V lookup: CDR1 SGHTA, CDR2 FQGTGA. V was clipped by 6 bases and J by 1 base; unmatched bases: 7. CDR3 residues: CASSSRDRVSYEQYF. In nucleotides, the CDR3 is TGTGCCAGCAGTTCCCGGGACAGGGTGTCCTACGAGCAGTACTTC. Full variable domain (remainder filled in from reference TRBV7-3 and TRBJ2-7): GAGVSQTPSNKVTEKGKYVELRCDPISGHTALYWYRQSLGQGPEFLIYFQGTGAADDSGLPNDRFFAVRPEGSVSTLKIQRTERGDSAVYLCASSSRDRVSYEQYFGPGTRLTVT.

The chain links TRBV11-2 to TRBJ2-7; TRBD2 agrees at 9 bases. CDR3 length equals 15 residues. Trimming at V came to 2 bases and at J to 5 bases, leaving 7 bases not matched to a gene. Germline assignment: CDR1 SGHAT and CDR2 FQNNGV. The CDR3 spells CASSLSLAGSDEQYF. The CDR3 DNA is TGTGCCAGCAGCTTATCTCTAGCGGGAAGCGACGAGCAGTACTTC.

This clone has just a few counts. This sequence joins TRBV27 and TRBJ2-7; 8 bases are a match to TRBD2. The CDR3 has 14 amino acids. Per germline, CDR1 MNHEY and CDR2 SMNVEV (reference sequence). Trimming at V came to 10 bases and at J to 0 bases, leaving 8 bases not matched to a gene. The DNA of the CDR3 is TGTGCCACCAGGTGGAGCGGGAGCTCCTACGAGCAGTACTTC. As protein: CATRWSGSSYEQYF.

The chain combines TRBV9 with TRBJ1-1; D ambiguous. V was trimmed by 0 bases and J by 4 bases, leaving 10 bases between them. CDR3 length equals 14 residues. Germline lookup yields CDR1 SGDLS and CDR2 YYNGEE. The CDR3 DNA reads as TGTGCCAGCAGCGTAGGTACGGGAGGCACTGAAGCTTTCTTT. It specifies CASSVGTGGTEAFF.

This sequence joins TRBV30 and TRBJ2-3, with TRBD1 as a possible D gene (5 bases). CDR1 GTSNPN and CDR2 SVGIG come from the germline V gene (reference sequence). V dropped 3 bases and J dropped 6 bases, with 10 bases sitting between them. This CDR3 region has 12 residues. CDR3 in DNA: TGTGCCTGGAGCGATGACAGCGATACGCAGTATTTT. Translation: CAWSDDSDTQYF.

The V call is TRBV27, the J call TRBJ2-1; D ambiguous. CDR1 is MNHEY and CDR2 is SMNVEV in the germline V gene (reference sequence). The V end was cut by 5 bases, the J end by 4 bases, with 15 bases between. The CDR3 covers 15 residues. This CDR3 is CASSQLTRFYNEQFF. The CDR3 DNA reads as TGTGCCAGCAGTCAGCTGACTCGTTTTTACAATGAGCAGTTCTTC.

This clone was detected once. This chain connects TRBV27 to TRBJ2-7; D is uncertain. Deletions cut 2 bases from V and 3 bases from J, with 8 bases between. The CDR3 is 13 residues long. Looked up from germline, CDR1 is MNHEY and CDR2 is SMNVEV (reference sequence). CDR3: CASSLTANYEQYF. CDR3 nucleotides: TGTGCCAGCAGTTTAACGGCCAACTACGAGCAGTACTTC.

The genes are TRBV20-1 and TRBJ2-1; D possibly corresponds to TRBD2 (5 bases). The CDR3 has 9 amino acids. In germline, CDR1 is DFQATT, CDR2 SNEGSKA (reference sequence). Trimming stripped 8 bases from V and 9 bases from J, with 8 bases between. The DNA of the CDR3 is TGCAGTCCCCGGGGTGAGCAGTTCTTC. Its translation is CSPRGEQFF.

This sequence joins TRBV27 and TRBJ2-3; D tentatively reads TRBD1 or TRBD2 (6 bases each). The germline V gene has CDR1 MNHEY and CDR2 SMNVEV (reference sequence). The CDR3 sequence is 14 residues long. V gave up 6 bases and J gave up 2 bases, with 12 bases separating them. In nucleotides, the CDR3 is TGTGCCAGCAGACCCACGGGGGCCACAGATACGCAGTATTTT. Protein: CASRPTGATDTQYF.

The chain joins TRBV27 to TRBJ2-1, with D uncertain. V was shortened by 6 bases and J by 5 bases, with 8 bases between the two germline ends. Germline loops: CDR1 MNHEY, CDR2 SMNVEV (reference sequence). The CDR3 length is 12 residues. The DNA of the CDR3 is TGTGCCAGCAGCTTAATAAACAATGAGCAGTTCTTC. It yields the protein CASSLINNEQFF.

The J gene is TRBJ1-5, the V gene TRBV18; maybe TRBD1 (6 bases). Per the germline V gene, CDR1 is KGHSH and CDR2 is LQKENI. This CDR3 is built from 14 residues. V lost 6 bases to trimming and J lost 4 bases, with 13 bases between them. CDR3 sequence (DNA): TGTGCCAGCTCGGACGGGGGCGGTAATCAGCCCCAGCATTTT. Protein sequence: CASSDGGGNQPQHF.

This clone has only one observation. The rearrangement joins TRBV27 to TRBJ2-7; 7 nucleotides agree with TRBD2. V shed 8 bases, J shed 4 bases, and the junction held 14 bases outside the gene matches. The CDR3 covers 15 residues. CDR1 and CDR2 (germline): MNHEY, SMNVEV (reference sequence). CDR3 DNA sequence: TGTGCCAGCTCAGCGAGGGATGTGGGAGGGTACGAGCAGTACTTC. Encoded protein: CASSARDVGGYEQYF.

The CDR3 sequence is CASSQRSGQETQYF. Here the CDR3 DNA reads TGCGCCAGCAGCCAGCGAAGCGGCCAAGAGACCCAGTACTTC. The V gene is TRBV4-1, the J gene TRBJ2-5; possible D gene TRBD2, 5 bases. Trimming removed 3 bases from V and 1 base from J, with 9 bases in between. This CDR3 has 14 residues. Germline CDR1 and CDR2: MGHRA and YSYEKL.

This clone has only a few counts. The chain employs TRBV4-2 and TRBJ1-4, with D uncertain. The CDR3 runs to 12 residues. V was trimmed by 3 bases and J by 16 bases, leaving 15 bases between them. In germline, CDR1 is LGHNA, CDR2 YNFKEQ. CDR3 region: CASSHGLGPAFF. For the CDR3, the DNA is TGTGCCAGCAGCCACGGCCTGGGCCCAGCGTTTTTT.

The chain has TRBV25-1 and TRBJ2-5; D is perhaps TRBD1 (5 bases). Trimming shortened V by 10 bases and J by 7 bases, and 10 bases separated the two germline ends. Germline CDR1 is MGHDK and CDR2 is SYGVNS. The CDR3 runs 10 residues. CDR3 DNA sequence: TGTGCCACCCAAAGGGGGACCCAGTACTTC. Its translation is CATQRGTQYF.

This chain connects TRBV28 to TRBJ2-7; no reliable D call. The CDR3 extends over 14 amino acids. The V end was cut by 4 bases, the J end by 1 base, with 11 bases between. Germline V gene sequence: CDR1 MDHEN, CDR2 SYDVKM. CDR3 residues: CASSSRVGSYEQYF. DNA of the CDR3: TGTGCCAGCAGTTCCCGGGTCGGATCCTACGAGCAGTACTTC.

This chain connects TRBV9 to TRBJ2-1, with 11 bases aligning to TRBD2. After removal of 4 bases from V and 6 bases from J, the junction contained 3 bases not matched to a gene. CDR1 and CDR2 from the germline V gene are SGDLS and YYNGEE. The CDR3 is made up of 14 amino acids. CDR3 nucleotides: TGTGCCAGCAGCACTAGCGGGAGCGGCAATGAGCAGTTCTTC. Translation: CASSTSGSGNEQFF.

The CDR3, as DNA: TGTGCCAGCAGCTTAGGGCCCAACTATGGCTACACCTTC. Protein product: CASSLGPNYGYTF. This rearrangement joins TRBV5-4 to TRBJ1-2; D is uncertain. The CDR3 runs to 13 residues. V lost 2 bases and J lost 2, with 7 bases in between. CDR1 and CDR2 from the germline V gene are SGHNT and YYREEE (reference sequence).

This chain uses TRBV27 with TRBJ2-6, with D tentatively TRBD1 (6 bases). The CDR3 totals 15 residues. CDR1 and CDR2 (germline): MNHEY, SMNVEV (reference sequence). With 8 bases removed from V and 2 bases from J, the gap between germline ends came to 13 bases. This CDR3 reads CASSDRPAGANVLTF. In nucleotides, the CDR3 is TGTGCCAGCTCTGACAGGCCGGCTGGGGCCAACGTCCTGACTTTC.

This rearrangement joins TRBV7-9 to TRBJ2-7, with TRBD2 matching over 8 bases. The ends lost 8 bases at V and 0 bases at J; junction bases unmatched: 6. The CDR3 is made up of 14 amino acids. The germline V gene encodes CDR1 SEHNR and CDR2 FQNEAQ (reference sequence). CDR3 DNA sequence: TGTGCCAGCCGGGGAGCGGGAGACTCCTACGAGCAGTACTTC. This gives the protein CASRGAGDSYEQYF.

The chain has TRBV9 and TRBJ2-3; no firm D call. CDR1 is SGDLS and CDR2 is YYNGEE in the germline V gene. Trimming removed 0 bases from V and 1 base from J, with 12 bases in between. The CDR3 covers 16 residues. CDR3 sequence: CASSVELGQGTDTQYF. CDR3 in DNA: TGTGCCAGCAGCGTAGAGTTAGGGCAGGGCACAGATACGCAGTATTTT.

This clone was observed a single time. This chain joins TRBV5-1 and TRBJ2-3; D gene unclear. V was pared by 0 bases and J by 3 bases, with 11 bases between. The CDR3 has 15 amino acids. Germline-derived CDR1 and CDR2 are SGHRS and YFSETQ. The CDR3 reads CASSLEGDRTDTQYF. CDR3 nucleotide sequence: TGCGCCAGCAGCTTGGAGGGTGATAGAACAGATACGCAGTATTTT.

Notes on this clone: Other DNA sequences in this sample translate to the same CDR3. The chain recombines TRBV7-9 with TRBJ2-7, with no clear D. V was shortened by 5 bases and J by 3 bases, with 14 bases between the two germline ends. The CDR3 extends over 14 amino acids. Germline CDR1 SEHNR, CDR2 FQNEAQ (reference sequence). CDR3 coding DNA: TGTGCCAGCAGCCCGCCCCGGACCAGCTACGAGCAGTACTTC. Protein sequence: CASSPPRTSYEQYF.

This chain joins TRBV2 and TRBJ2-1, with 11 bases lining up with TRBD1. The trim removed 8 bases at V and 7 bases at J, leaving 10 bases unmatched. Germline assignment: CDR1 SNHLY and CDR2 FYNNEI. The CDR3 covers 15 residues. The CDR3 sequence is CASEYTGTGGNEQFF. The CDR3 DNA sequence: TGTGCCAGCGAATATACCGGGACAGGGGGGAATGAGCAGTTCTTC.

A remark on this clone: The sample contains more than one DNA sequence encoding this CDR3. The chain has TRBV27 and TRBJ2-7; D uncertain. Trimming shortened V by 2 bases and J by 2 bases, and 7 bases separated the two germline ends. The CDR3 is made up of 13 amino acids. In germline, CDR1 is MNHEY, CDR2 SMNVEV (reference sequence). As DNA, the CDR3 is TGTGCCAGCAGTTTAAGGGCGCCCTACGAGCAGTACTTC. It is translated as CASSLRAPYEQYF.

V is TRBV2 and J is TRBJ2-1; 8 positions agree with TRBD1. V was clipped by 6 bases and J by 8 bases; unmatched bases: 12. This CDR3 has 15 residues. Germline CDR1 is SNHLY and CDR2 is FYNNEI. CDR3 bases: TGTGCCAGCAGCTCACCAGGGGGCGCCCGTCATGAGCAGTTCTTC. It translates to CASSSPGGARHEQFF.

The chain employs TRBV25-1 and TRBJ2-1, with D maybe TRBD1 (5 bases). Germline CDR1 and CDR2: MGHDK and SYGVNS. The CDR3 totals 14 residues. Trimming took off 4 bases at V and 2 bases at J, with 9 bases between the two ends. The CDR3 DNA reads TGTGCCAGCAGTGGGGCAGGGACCTACAATGAGCAGTTCTTC. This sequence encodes CASSGAGTYNEQFF.